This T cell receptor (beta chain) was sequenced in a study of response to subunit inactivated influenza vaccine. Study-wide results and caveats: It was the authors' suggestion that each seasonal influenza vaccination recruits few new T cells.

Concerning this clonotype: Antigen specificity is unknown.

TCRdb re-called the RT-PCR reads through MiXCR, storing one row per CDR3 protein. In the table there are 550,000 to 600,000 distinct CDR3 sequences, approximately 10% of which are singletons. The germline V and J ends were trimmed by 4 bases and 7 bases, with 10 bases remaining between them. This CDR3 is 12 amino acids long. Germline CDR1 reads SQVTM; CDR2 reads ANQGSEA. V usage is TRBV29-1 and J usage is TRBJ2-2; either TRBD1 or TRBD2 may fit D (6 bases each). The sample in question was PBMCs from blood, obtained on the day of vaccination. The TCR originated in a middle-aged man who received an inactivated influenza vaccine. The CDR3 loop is CSVVRGLGELFF. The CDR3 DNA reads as TGCAGCGTTGTTCGGGGGCTCGGGGAGCTGTTTTTT.